The present TCR beta chain was sequenced within a study of blood T cell repertoires in COVID-19. Turning to the study itself: Spain, Italy and the United States supplied samples that represented acute and convalescent COVID-19. T cells, B-cell-depleted T cells, or PBMCs supplied cDNA or gDNA.

Trimming took 3 bases from V and 5 from J, leaving 6 bases between them. Germline-derived CDR1 and CDR2 are DFQATT and SNEGSKA (reference sequence). The length of the CDR3 is 11 residues. This clone was counted only a few times. How the authors handled the data: Estimation of nucleated cell counts was performed using reference gene primer amplification. The assay was immunoSEQ multiplex PCR, and TCRdb's table has in-frame clones only and misses some. V and J calls and clone size are copied from that table; D and trimming were computed from the DNA. The table shows over 250,000 clones, with about 80% occurring only once.

Sequencing was carried out using peripheral blood. The origin of this receptor is a woman aged 50 to 60 who had recovered from COVID-19. The rearrangement joins TRBV20-1 to TRBJ2-3, with D uncertain. CDR3 nucleotides: TGCAGTGCTAGTCCGAGAGATACGCAGTATTTT. This encodes CSASPRDTQYF.